These 10 T cell receptor beta chains came from one sample sequenced in a study of cytomegalovirus exposure and HLA in healthy donors. Amplification used 60 Vbeta primers and 13 Jbeta primers. TCRdb's copy holds only in-frame clones and misses some; the assay was immunoSEQ multiplex PCR. Among 150,000 to 200,000 clones listed, more than 75% were seen once. Sample: PBMCs. The receptors were sampled from a man aged 35-49 years in good health and CMV-seropositive.

The chain joins TRBV5-5 to TRBJ1-3; possible D gene TRBD1, 5 bases. V was pared by 0 bases and J by 1 base, with 11 bases between. The CDR3 sequence is 16 residues long. From germline, CDR1 is SGHKS and CDR2 YYEKEE (reference sequence). CDR3 bases: TGTGCCAGCAGCTTGGCCAAGGGACTATCTGGAAACACCATATATTTT. This translates into CASSLAKGLSGNTIYF.

V usage is TRBV27 and J usage is TRBJ1-6, with 9 bases fitting TRBD1. CDR1 is MNHEY, CDR2 SMNVEV, per germline (reference sequence). V shed 6 bases, J shed 13 bases, and the junction held 10 bases outside the gene matches. The CDR3 length is 14 residues. CDR3 bases: TGTGCCAGCAGCCATCGGGACAGGGCACACCCCCTCCACTTT. Translating gives CASSHRDRAHPLHF.

The chain combines TRBV7-9 with TRBJ2-1; 8 bases are shared with TRBD1. Germline V gene sequence: CDR1 SEHNR, CDR2 FQNEAQ (reference sequence). V was clipped by 5 bases and J by 5 bases; unmatched bases: 8. This CDR3 comprises 15 residues. This chain's CDR3 is CASSLRQGRNNEQFF. The CDR3 nucleotides read TGTGCCAGCAGCCTACGACAGGGGAGAAACAATGAGCAGTTCTTC.

This clone was detected once. Compared with germline, one end of the junction differs, possibly owing to a read error. This chain connects TRBV4-1 to TRBJ2-6; possible D gene TRBD2, 6 bases. This CDR3 is 19 amino acids long. The germline V gene has CDR1 MGHRA and CDR2 YSYEKL. The CDR3: CASSPSRQSLWGGDNVLTF. Here the CDR3 DNA reads TGCGCCAGCAGCCCGAGCAGACAGAGTCTCTGGGGCGGGGACAACGTCCTGACTTTC.

The chain couples TRBV5-4 to TRBJ2-7, with D tentatively TRBD1 (6 bases). Trimming removed 0 bases from V and 0 bases from J, with 10 bases in between. The CDR3 runs 15 residues. Germline V gives CDR1 SGHNT, CDR2 YYREEE (reference sequence). The CDR3 coding sequence is TGTGCCAGCAGCTTGGAGGGACACCGCTCCTACGAGCAGTACTTC. Its translation is CASSLEGHRSYEQYF. Filled out from reference TRBV5-4 and TRBJ2-7, the complete variable domain reads ETGVTQSPTHLIKTRGQQVTLRCSSQSGHNTVSWYQQALGQGPQFIFQYYREEENGRGNFPPRFSGLQFPNYSSELNVNALELDDSALYLCASSLEGHRSYEQYFGPGTRLTVT.

The chain employs TRBV5-4 and TRBJ2-1; 9 bases fit TRBD2. Germline V gene sequence: CDR1 SGHNT, CDR2 YYREEE (reference sequence). The V gene end was trimmed by 3 bases and the J gene end by 9 bases; junction bases not matched to a gene: 7. CDR3 size: 14 residues. The CDR3 sequence is CASSSTSGGGEQFF. CDR3 bases: TGTGCCAGCAGCTCGACTAGCGGAGGGGGTGAGCAGTTCTTC.

This clone was counted once. The CDR3 loop reads CASSPQTRGTIYF. Written as DNA, the CDR3 is TGTGCCAGCAGCCCCCAGACCCGGGGCACCATATATTTT. V is TRBV7-2 and J is TRBJ1-3; D unresolved. CDR3 size: 13 residues. Per germline, CDR1 SGHTA and CDR2 FQGNSA. Trimming shortened V by 5 bases and J by 9 bases, and 14 bases separated the two germline ends. The full variable domain, its missing parts supplied by reference TRBV7-2 and TRBJ1-3, is GAGVSQSPSNKVTEKGKDVELRCDPISGHTALYWYRQSLGQGLEFLIYFQGNSAPDKSGLPSDRFSAERTGGSVSTLTIQRTQQEDSAVYLCASSPQTRGTIYFGEGSWLTVV.

The rearrangement joins TRBV5-1 to TRBJ2-2, with unresolved D. The CDR3 covers 15 residues. The germline gives CDR1 SGHRS, CDR2 YFSETQ. V was pared by 1 base and J by 0 bases, with 7 bases between. CDR3 nucleotide sequence: TGCGCCAGCAGCTTGTTCTACCCGAACACCGGGGAGCTGTTTTTT. This sequence encodes CASSLFYPNTGELFF.

This chain joins TRBV30 and TRBJ1-5; a weak D match, TRBD1 (6 bases). Germline V gives CDR1 GTSNPN, CDR2 SVGIG (reference sequence). Trimming left V 3 bases short and J 7 bases short, with 7 bases between. The CDR3 totals 11 residues. Here the CDR3 DNA reads TGTGCCTGGAGCCAGGGGCAGCCCCAGCATTTT. It yields the protein CAWSQGQPQHF.

This chain joins TRBV5-1 and TRBJ2-7; D is perhaps TRBD1 (6 bases). Germline loops: CDR1 SGHRS, CDR2 YFSETQ. This CDR3 has 13 residues. V was shortened by 3 bases and J by 3 bases, with 10 bases between the two germline ends. CDR3 coding DNA: TGCGCCAGCAGCTCGGACAGATACTACGAGCAGTACTTC. Its translation is CASSSDRYYEQYF. Full variable domain (missing parts from reference TRBV5-1 and TRBJ2-7): KAGVTQTPRYLIKTRGQQVTLSCSPISGHRSVSWYQQTPGQGLQFLFEYFSETQRNKGNFPGRFSGRQFSNSRSEMNVSTLELGDSALYLCASSSDRYYEQYFGPGTRLTVT.